These T cell receptor beta chains were read from a single sample in a study of blood T cell repertoires in COVID-19. Measured with immunoSEQ multiplex PCR; TCRdb has only the in-frame clones, and not every one. The sample has more than 250,000 clones; 80% to 90% are singletons. Material for sequencing was PBMCs or T cells enriched from blood (not recorded which). Every receptor here comes from a woman aged 18-30 years who had recovered from COVID-19. Each CDR3 is given with its conserved first and last residue. The order of the fields is J gene, V gene, D gene, CDR3 length, clone size, CDR3 protein, CDR3 DNA. D genes are given only for firm matches. Not all rows give a size; the values are once, few, many and, for expanded clones, a class.

J gene: TRBJ1-1; V gene: TRBV18; D gene: .; CDR3 length: 16; clone size: .; CDR3 protein: CASSPGVWGDDTEAFF; CDR3 DNA: TGTGCCAGCTCACCCGGGGTATGGGGGGATGACACTGAAGCTTTCTTT
J gene: TRBJ1-2; V gene: TRBV14; D gene: TRBD1; CDR3 length: 14; clone size: .; CDR3 protein: CASSPNRDRNGYTF; CDR3 DNA: TGTGCCAGCAGCCCCAACCGGGACAGGAATGGCTACACCTTC
J gene: TRBJ2-2; V gene: TRBV4-2; D gene: TRBD2; CDR3 length: 18; clone size: .; CDR3 protein: CASSRSLAGAQNTGELFF; CDR3 DNA: TGTGCCAGCAGCCGGAGCCTAGCGGGGGCCCAGAACACCGGGGAGCTGTTTTTT
J gene: TRBJ1-5; V gene: TRBV5-5; D gene: TRBD1; CDR3 length: 15; clone size: .; CDR3 protein: CASSLTGGRNQPQHF; CDR3 DNA: TGTGCCAGCAGCTTGACAGGGGGCCGCAATCAGCCCCAGCATTTT
J gene: TRBJ1-1; V gene: TRBV2; D gene: .; CDR3 length: 15; clone size: .; CDR3 protein: CASSDEGLGNTEAFF; CDR3 DNA: TGTGCCAGCAGTGATGAGGGATTAGGGAACACTGAAGCTTTCTTT
J gene: TRBJ1-5; V gene: TRBV6-5; D gene: TRBD1; CDR3 length: 13; clone size: .; CDR3 protein: CASSSTGDQPQHF; CDR3 DNA: TGTGCCAGCAGTTCGACAGGGGATCAGCCCCAGCATTTT
J gene: TRBJ1-5; V gene: TRBV19; D gene: .; CDR3 length: 13; clone size: .; CDR3 protein: CASSRQFYQPQHF; CDR3 DNA: TGTGCCAGTAGTAGACAATTTTATCAGCCCCAGCATTTT
J gene: TRBJ1-2; V gene: TRBV5-4; D gene: .; CDR3 length: 16; clone size: .; CDR3 protein: CASSLLGGGQNYGYTF; CDR3 DNA: TGTGCCAGCAGCTTATTAGGCGGGGGGCAGAACTATGGCTACACCTTC
J gene: TRBJ1-5; V gene: TRBV6-5; D gene: TRBD1; CDR3 length: 15; clone size: .; CDR3 protein: CASSSGQGSNQPQHF; CDR3 DNA: TGTGCCAGCAGTTCCGGACAGGGCAGCAATCAGCCCCAGCATTTT
J gene: TRBJ2-3; V gene: TRBV28; D gene: TRBD2; CDR3 length: 17; clone size: .; CDR3 protein: CASSLSAGGTDTDTQYF; CDR3 DNA: TGTGCCAGCAGTTTATCCGCGGGAGGGACGGACACAGATACGCAGTATTTT
J gene: TRBJ2-2; V gene: TRBV2; D gene: .; CDR3 length: 16; clone size: once; CDR3 protein: CASSEERPGNTGELFF; CDR3 DNA: TGTGCCAGCAGTGAAGAACGGCCGGGAAACACCGGGGAGCTGTTTTTT
J gene: TRBJ2-1; V gene: TRBV5-1; D gene: .; CDR3 length: 13; clone size: once; CDR3 protein: CASSLGLAEEQFF; CDR3 DNA: TGCGCCAGCAGCTTGGGTCTAGCAGAAGAGCAGTTCTTC
J gene: TRBJ1-2; V gene: TRBV28; D gene: .; CDR3 length: 14; clone size: .; CDR3 protein: CASSRPPGDRGYTF; CDR3 DNA: TGTGCCAGCAGCCGCCCCCCAGGGGACCGTGGCTACACCTTC
J gene: TRBJ1-1; V gene: TRBV7-3; D gene: TRBD1; CDR3 length: 14; clone size: .; CDR3 protein: CASSSQGAGAEAFF; CDR3 DNA: TGTGCCAGCAGCTCACAGGGGGCTGGGGCTGAAGCTTTCTTT
J gene: TRBJ1-6; V gene: TRBV5-1; D gene: TRBD1; CDR3 length: 16; clone size: .; CDR3 protein: CASSRFSGQGTSPLHF; CDR3 DNA: TGCGCCAGCAGTAGATTCTCCGGACAGGGGACTTCACCCCTCCACTTT
J gene: TRBJ2-5; V gene: TRBV11-3; D gene: TRBD1; CDR3 length: 16; clone size: once; CDR3 protein: CASSLGQGARLETQYF; CDR3 DNA: TGTGCCAGCAGCCTCGGACAGGGGGCCAGGCTAGAGACCCAGTACTTC
J gene: TRBJ2-5; V gene: TRBV6-5; D gene: TRBD1; CDR3 length: 14; clone size: .; CDR3 protein: CASSDRGPQETQYF; CDR3 DNA: TGTGCCAGCAGCGACAGGGGGCCCCAAGAGACCCAGTACTTC
J gene: TRBJ1-2; V gene: TRBV27; D gene: TRBD1; CDR3 length: 16; clone size: .; CDR3 protein: CASKSWDRGSSYGYTF; CDR3 DNA: TGTGCCAGCAAGTCATGGGACAGGGGATCAAGCTATGGCTACACCTTC
J gene: TRBJ1-1; V gene: TRBV13; D gene: .; CDR3 length: 13; clone size: .; CDR3 protein: CASSATGGTEAFF; CDR3 DNA: TGTGCCAGCAGCGCTACGGGGGGCACTGAAGCTTTCTTT
J gene: TRBJ2-2; V gene: TRBV29-1; D gene: TRBD2; CDR3 length: 15; clone size: .; CDR3 protein: CSVSLSGSGTGELFF; CDR3 DNA: TGCAGCGTTTCTCTTAGCGGGAGCGGGACCGGGGAGCTGTTTTTT
J gene: TRBJ1-1; V gene: TRBV19; D gene: TRBD1; CDR3 length: 16; clone size: .; CDR3 protein: CASSIVPGTAHTEAFF; CDR3 DNA: TGTGCCAGTAGTATTGTCCCCGGGACAGCGCACACTGAAGCTTTCTTT
J gene: TRBJ2-7; V gene: TRBV7-2; D gene: TRBD1; CDR3 length: 14; clone size: .; CDR3 protein: CASSNRDRDREQYF; CDR3 DNA: TGTGCCAGTTCGAATAGGGACAGGGACCGCGAGCAGTACTTC
J gene: TRBJ1-5; V gene: TRBV19; D gene: .; CDR3 length: 15; clone size: .; CDR3 protein: CASSIDKHSNQPQHF; CDR3 DNA: TGTGCCAGTAGTATAGACAAGCATAGCAATCAGCCCCAGCATTTT
J gene: TRBJ2-1; V gene: TRBV7-8; D gene: .; CDR3 length: 15; clone size: .; CDR3 protein: CASSLASDSDNEQFF; CDR3 DNA: TGTGCCAGCAGCTTAGCTTCAGACAGCGACAATGAGCAGTTCTTC
J gene: TRBJ1-1; V gene: TRBV28; D gene: TRBD1; CDR3 length: 14; clone size: .; CDR3 protein: CASSHRGGDTEAFF; CDR3 DNA: TGTGCCAGCAGTCACAGGGGCGGGGACACTGAAGCTTTCTTT
J gene: TRBJ1-1; V gene: TRBV18; D gene: TRBD1; CDR3 length: 14; clone size: .; CDR3 protein: CASSPATGGLWAFF; CDR3 DNA: TGTGCCAGCTCACCAGCGACAGGGGGACTGTGGGCTTTCTTT
J gene: TRBJ2-2; V gene: TRBV2; D gene: .; CDR3 length: 13; clone size: .; CDR3 protein: CASRLSGAGELFF; CDR3 DNA: TGTGCCAGCAGACTCTCAGGCGCCGGGGAGCTGTTTTTT
J gene: TRBJ1-2; V gene: TRBV7-9; D gene: TRBD1; CDR3 length: 14; clone size: .; CDR3 protein: CGARTGGVGDGYTF; CDR3 DNA: TGTGGGGCCCGCACAGGGGGCGTCGGGGATGGCTACACCTTC
J gene: TRBJ1-3; V gene: TRBV9; D gene: TRBD1; CDR3 length: 15; clone size: .; CDR3 protein: CASSVRQGFGNTIYF; CDR3 DNA: TGTGCCAGCAGCGTTCGACAGGGGTTTGGAAACACCATATATTTT
J gene: TRBJ2-7; V gene: TRBV5-1; D gene: TRBD1; CDR3 length: 18; clone size: .; CDR3 protein: CASSLASSLGQGAGEQYF; CDR3 DNA: TGCGCCAGCAGCTTGGCCTCCTCGCTTGGACAGGGGGCGGGCGAGCAGTACTTC
J gene: TRBJ1-6; V gene: TRBV24-1; D gene: TRBD1; CDR3 length: 14; clone size: .; CDR3 protein: CAPQSIGQGPALHF; CDR3 DNA: TGTGCCCCACAATCAATAGGACAGGGCCCGGCCCTCCACTTT
J gene: TRBJ2-7; V gene: TRBV5-1; D gene: TRBD2; CDR3 length: 15; clone size: .; CDR3 protein: CASSFLAGVSYEQYF; CDR3 DNA: TGCGCCAGCAGCTTTCTAGCGGGGGTCTCCTACGAGCAGTACTTC
J gene: TRBJ1-2; V gene: TRBV6-5; D gene: .; CDR3 length: 10; clone size: .; CDR3 protein: CALRDSGYTF; CDR3 DNA: TGTGCCTTGAGGGACTCTGGCTACACCTTC
J gene: TRBJ1-5; V gene: TRBV30; D gene: .; CDR3 length: 14; clone size: .; CDR3 protein: CAWSVGTAHQPQHF; CDR3 DNA: TGTGCCTGGAGTGTTGGAACAGCTCATCAGCCCCAGCATTTT
J gene: TRBJ2-2; V gene: TRBV21-1; D gene: .; CDR3 length: 13; clone size: .; CDR3 protein: CAGPRMNTGELFF; CDR3 DNA: TGTGCCGGCCCGCGGATGAACACCGGGGAGCTGTTTTTT
J gene: TRBJ2-2; V gene: TRBV9; D gene: .; CDR3 length: 15; clone size: .; CDR3 protein: CASSVGTANTGELFF; CDR3 DNA: TGTGCCAGCAGCGTAGGTACAGCGAACACCGGGGAGCTGTTTTTT
J gene: TRBJ1-3; V gene: TRBV19; D gene: .; CDR3 length: 16; clone size: few; CDR3 protein: CASSNSPGRIGNTIYF; CDR3 DNA: TGTGCCAGTAGTAATTCGCCAGGGCGAATTGGAAACACCATATATTTT
J gene: TRBJ1-5; V gene: TRBV19; D gene: TRBD1; CDR3 length: 15; clone size: .; CDR3 protein: CASRVFGTGHQPQHF; CDR3 DNA: TGTGCCAGTAGGGTTTTTGGGACAGGTCACCAGCCCCAGCATTTT
J gene: TRBJ2-3; V gene: TRBV5-1; D gene: TRBD2; CDR3 length: 15; clone size: once; CDR3 protein: CASSLVVGRADTQYF; CDR3 DNA: TGCGCCAGCAGCTTAGTGGTCGGGAGGGCCGATACGCAGTATTTT
J gene: TRBJ1-1; V gene: TRBV4-1; D gene: TRBD1; CDR3 length: 14; clone size: .; CDR3 protein: CASSQGQGHTEAFF; CDR3 DNA: TGCGCCAGCAGCCAAGGACAGGGTCATACGGAAGCTTTCTTT
J gene: TRBJ2-1; V gene: TRBV7-9; D gene: .; CDR3 length: 14; clone size: .; CDR3 protein: CASGQVGGPIEQFF; CDR3 DNA: TGTGCCAGCGGCCAAGTTGGCGGTCCCATTGAGCAGTTCTTC
J gene: TRBJ2-3; V gene: TRBV9; D gene: TRBD1; CDR3 length: 16; clone size: .; CDR3 protein: CASSFSGTGASDTQYF; CDR3 DNA: TGTGCCAGCAGCTTTTCCGGGACAGGGGCGTCAGATACGCAGTATTTT
J gene: TRBJ1-2; V gene: TRBV5-4; D gene: .; CDR3 length: 14; clone size: .; CDR3 protein: CASSLSGNSYGYTF; CDR3 DNA: TGTGCCAGCAGCTTGAGCGGGAATAGCTATGGCTACACCTTC
J gene: TRBJ2-7; V gene: TRBV15; D gene: .; CDR3 length: 15; clone size: .; CDR3 protein: CATSRDRGFSYEQYF; CDR3 DNA: TGTGCCACCAGCAGAGATCGGGGGTTCTCCTACGAGCAGTACTTC
J gene: TRBJ1-1; V gene: TRBV4-1; D gene: .; CDR3 length: 12; clone size: .; CDR3 protein: CASLGGRSEAFF; CDR3 DNA: TGCGCCAGCCTTGGGGGGAGATCTGAAGCTTTCTTT
J gene: TRBJ2-2; V gene: TRBV6-5; D gene: TRBD2; CDR3 length: 15; clone size: .; CDR3 protein: CASSYGAGAAGELFF; CDR3 DNA: TGTGCCAGCAGTTACGGAGCGGGAGCGGCCGGGGAGCTGTTTTTT
J gene: TRBJ1-2; V gene: TRBV6-5; D gene: .; CDR3 length: 12; clone size: .; CDR3 protein: CASNQGSNGYTF; CDR3 DNA: TGTGCCAGCAACCAGGGATCCAATGGCTACACCTTC
J gene: TRBJ1-1; V gene: TRBV10-2; D gene: TRBD1; CDR3 length: 13; clone size: once; CDR3 protein: CASNGQGNTEAFF; CDR3 DNA: TGCGCCAGCAATGGACAGGGTAACACTGAAGCTTTCTTT
J gene: TRBJ2-1; V gene: TRBV7-3; D gene: .; CDR3 length: 15; clone size: .; CDR3 protein: CASSSEAALYNEQFF; CDR3 DNA: TGTGCCAGCAGCTCCGAAGCGGCCTTATACAATGAGCAGTTCTTC
J gene: TRBJ2-2; V gene: TRBV5-1; D gene: .; CDR3 length: 15; clone size: .; CDR3 protein: CASRLLQGNTGELFF; CDR3 DNA: TGCGCCAGCAGGTTATTACAGGGGAACACCGGGGAGCTGTTTTTT
J gene: TRBJ1-3; V gene: TRBV2; D gene: TRBD1; CDR3 length: 17; clone size: .; CDR3 protein: CASSRQGFPSSGNTIYF; CDR3 DNA: TGTGCCAGCAGTCGACAGGGGTTCCCATCCTCTGGAAACACCATATATTTT
J gene: TRBJ2-7; V gene: TRBV27; D gene: TRBD2; CDR3 length: 18; clone size: once; CDR3 protein: CASSLGTSGPEIAYEQYF; CDR3 DNA: TGTGCCAGCAGTTTAGGGACTAGCGGGCCTGAAATCGCCTACGAGCAGTACTTC
J gene: TRBJ2-1; V gene: TRBV30; D gene: .; CDR3 length: 14; clone size: .; CDR3 protein: CAWSNGLAYNEQFF; CDR3 DNA: TGTGCCTGGAGTAACGGACTGGCCTACAATGAGCAGTTCTTC